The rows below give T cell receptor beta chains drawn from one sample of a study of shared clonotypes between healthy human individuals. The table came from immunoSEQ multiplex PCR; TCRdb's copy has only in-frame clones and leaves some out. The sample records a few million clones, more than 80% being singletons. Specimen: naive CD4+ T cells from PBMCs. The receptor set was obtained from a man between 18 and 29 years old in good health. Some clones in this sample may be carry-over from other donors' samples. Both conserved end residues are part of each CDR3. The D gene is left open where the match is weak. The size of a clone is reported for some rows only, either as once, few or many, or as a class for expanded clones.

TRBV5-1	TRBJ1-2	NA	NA	CASSLGREIYGYTF	TGCGCCAGCAGCTTGGGGAGGGAAATCTATGGCTACACCTTC
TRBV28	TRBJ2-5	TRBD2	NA	CASKTRLAKTQETQYF	TGTGCCAGTAAAACCAGACTAGCGAAAACCCAAGAGACCCAGTACTTC
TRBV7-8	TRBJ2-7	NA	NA	CASSPGFAAYEQYF	TGTGCCAGCAGCCCGGGGTTCGCGGCCTACGAGCAGTACTTC
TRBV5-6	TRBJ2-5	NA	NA	CASSLESKGGTQYF	TGTGCCAGCAGCTTGGAGTCAAAGGGAGGGACCCAGTACTTC
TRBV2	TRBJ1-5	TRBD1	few	CASSDRGQVRF	TGTGCCAGCAGTGACCGAGGACAGGTTCGGTTT
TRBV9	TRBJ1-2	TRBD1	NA	CASSVRDRGLTNYGYTF	TGTGCCAGCAGCGTAAGGGACAGGGGGCTTACTAACTATGGCTACACCTTC
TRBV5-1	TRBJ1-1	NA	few	CASSFLGNSEAFF	TGCGCCAGCAGCTTCTTGGGGAACTCTGAAGCTTTCTTT
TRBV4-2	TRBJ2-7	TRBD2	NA	CASSPGGWTSGSYEQYF	TGTGCCAGCAGCCCAGGGGGGTGGACTAGCGGGAGTTACGAGCAGTACTTC
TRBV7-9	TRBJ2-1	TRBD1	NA	CASSPQGARDADYNEQFF	TGTGCCAGCAGCCCGCAGGGGGCGCGGGACGCCGACTACAATGAGCAGTTCTTC
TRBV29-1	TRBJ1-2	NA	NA	CSVGRDYGYTF	TGCAGCGTTGGCAGGGACTATGGCTACACCTTC
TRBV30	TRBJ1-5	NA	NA	CAWSVQRWGANSNQPQHF	TGTGCCTGGAGTGTACAGCGTTGGGGGGCAAATAGCAATCAGCCCCAGCATTTT
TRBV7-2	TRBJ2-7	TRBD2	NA	CASSIRGGLAVYEQYF	TGTGCCAGCAGCATTAGAGGGGGACTAGCGGTCTACGAGCAGTACTTC
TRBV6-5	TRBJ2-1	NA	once	CASSDRDINEQFF	TGTGCCAGCAGTGACCGGGACATTAATGAGCAGTTCTTC
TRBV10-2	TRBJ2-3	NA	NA	CASSDVQGTDTQYF	TGCGCCAGCAGTGACGTCCAGGGCACAGATACGCAGTATTTT
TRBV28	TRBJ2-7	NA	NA	CASSLSVGRGSGQYF	TGTGCCAGCAGTTTATCGGTCGGCAGGGGAAGCGGGCAGTACTTC
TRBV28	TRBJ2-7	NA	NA	CASSGVPYEQYF	TGTGCCAGCAGTGGGGTTCCCTACGAGCAGTACTTC
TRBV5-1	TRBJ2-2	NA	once	CASSTQTEQELFF	TGCGCCAGCAGCACACAGACAGAACAAGAGCTGTTTTTT
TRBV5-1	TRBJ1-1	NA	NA	CASSGGRRANTEAFF	TGCGCCAGCAGCGGGGGAAGGAGGGCGAACACTGAAGCTTTCTTT
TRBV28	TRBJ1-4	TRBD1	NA	CASRATGGNEKLFF	TGTGCCAGCAGGGCCACAGGGGGGAATGAAAAACTGTTTTTT
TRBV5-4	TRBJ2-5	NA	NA	CASSLGEQTQYF	TGTGCCAGCAGCTTAGGGGAGCAGACCCAGTACTTC
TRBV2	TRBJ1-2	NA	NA	CASSDNRHNGDYGYTF	TGTGCCAGCAGTGATAACCGACACAACGGGGACTATGGCTACACCTTC
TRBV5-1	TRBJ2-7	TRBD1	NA	CASSSTGAGTYEQYF	TGCGCCAGCAGCTCCACAGGGGCCGGGACCTACGAGCAGTACTTC
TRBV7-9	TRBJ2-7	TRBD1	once	CASSLRRTGNEQYF	TGTGCCAGCAGCCTCCGACGGACAGGGAACGAGCAGTACTTC
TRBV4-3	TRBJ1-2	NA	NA	CASSPRPGVSSGYTF	TGCGCCAGCAGCCCGCGTCCTGGGGTCAGCTCTGGCTACACCTTC
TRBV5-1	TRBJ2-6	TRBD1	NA	CASSLAGQPYAGANVLTF	TGCGCCAGCAGCTTGGCGGGACAGCCCTACGCGGGGGCCAACGTCCTGACTTTC
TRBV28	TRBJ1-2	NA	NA	CASSSRVGYTF	TGTGCCAGCAGTTCCCGGGTTGGCTACACCTTC
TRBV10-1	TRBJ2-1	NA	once	CASSTAGSYNEQFF	TGCGCCAGCTCCACCGCGGGATCCTACAATGAGCAGTTCTTC
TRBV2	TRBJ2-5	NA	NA	CANKRGHPQETQYF	TGTGCCAACAAACGGGGACATCCGCAAGAGACCCAGTACTTC
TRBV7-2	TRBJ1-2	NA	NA	CANRLGSGYTF	TGTGCCAACCGGCTAGGTAGTGGCTACACCTTC
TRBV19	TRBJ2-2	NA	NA	CASNYDGWRRELFF	TGTGCCAGTAACTATGATGGGTGGAGGCGGGAGCTGTTTTTT
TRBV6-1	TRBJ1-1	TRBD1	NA	CASSAHNRGDGNTEAFF	TGTGCCAGCAGTGCCCATAACAGGGGGGACGGGAACACTGAAGCTTTCTTT
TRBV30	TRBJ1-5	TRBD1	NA	CAWSSRQGPSQPQHF	TGTGCCTGGAGTAGCCGACAGGGTCCCTCTCAGCCCCAGCATTTT
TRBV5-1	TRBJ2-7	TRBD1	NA	CASTRQGGRDEQYF	TGCGCCAGCACACGACAGGGGGGTCGCGACGAGCAGTACTTC
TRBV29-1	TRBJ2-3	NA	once	CSVEASGTDTQYF	TGCAGCGTTGAAGCTAGCGGCACAGATACGCAGTATTTT
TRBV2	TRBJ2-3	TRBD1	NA	CASSSGTGERSTQYF	TGTGCCAGCAGTTCCGGGACAGGGGAGCGTAGTACGCAGTATTTT
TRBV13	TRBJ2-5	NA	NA	CASSLGRGGETQYF	TGTGCCAGCAGCTTAGGTAGGGGAGGCGAGACCCAGTACTTC
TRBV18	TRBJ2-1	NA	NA	CASSPSQFNEQFF	TGTGCCAGCTCACCAAGTCAGTTCAATGAGCAGTTCTTC
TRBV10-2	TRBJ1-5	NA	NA	CASSESTGGQPQHF	TGCGCCAGCAGTGAGTCGACGGGGGGTCAGCCCCAGCATTTT
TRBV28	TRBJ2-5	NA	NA	CASTDYLQETQYF	TGTGCCAGCACAGACTACCTCCAAGAGACCCAGTACTTC
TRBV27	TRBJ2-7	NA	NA	CASRWGRQTYEQYF	TGTGCCAGCAGGTGGGGGCGTCAAACCTACGAGCAGTACTTC
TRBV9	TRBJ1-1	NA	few	CASRGTGLSPEAFF	TGTGCCAGCAGGGGTACAGGGTTGAGCCCTGAAGCTTTCTTT
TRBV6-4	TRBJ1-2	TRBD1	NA	CASSESGTGPLYGYTF	TGTGCCAGCAGTGAATCGGGGACAGGCCCCCTCTATGGCTACACCTTC
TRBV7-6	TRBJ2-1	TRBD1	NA	CASSQQNRGPYNEQFF	TGTGCCAGCAGCCAACAAAACAGGGGGCCTTACAATGAGCAGTTCTTC
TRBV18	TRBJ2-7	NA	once	CASSPAGSIYEQYF	TGTGCCAGCTCCCCCGCAGGTTCAATTTACGAGCAGTACTTC
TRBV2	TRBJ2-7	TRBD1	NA	CASSGRGRTSEQYF	TGTGCCAGCAGTGGTAGGGGGCGGACTTCCGAGCAGTACTTC
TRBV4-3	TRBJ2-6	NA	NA	CASSQKWTSGANVLTF	TGCGCCAGCAGCCAAAAATGGACCTCTGGGGCCAACGTCCTGACTTTC
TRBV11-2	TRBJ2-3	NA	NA	CASSFIWASTDTQYF	TGTGCCAGCAGCTTTATCTGGGCTAGCACAGATACGCAGTATTTT
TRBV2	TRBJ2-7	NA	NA	CASSEEGDGSYEQYF	TGTGCCAGCAGTGAAGAGGGGGACGGATCCTACGAGCAGTACTTC
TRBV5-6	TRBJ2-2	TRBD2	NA	CASTRALAGVTGELFF	TGTGCCAGCACCCGCGCCCTAGCGGGAGTTACCGGGGAGCTGTTTTTT
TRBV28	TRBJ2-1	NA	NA	CASSLHGYNEQFF	TGTGCCAGCAGTTTGCACGGATACAATGAGCAGTTCTTC
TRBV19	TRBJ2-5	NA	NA	CASSTTGYQETQYF	TGTGCCAGTAGCACCACAGGGTACCAAGAGACCCAGTACTTC
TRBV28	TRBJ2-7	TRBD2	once	CASSRSPRGLVSYEQYF	TGTGCCAGCAGTCGATCGCCAAGGGGACTAGTCTCCTACGAGCAGTACTTC
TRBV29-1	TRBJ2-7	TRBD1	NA	CSVTGTGVFPRIYEQYF	TGCAGCGTTACCGGGACAGGGGTTTTCCCTCGAATCTACGAGCAGTACTTC
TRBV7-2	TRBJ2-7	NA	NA	CASRTDSYEQYF	TGTGCCAGCCGGACAGACAGCTACGAGCAGTACTTC